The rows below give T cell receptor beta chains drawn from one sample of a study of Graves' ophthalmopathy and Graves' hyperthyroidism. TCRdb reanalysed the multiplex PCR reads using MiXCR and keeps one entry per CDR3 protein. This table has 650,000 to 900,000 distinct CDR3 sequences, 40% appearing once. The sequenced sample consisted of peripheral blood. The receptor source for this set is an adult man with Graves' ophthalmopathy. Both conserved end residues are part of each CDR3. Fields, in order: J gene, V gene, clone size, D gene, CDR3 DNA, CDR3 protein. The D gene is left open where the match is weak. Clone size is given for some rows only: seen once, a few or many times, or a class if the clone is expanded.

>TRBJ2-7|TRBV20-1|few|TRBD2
TGCAGTGCTAGAGGACTAGCGGGAGATTACGAGCAGTACTTC
CSARGLAGDYEQYF
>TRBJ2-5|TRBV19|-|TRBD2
TGTGCCAGTAGTAACCCCGGACTAGCGGGGGAAGAGACCCAGTACTTC
CASSNPGLAGEETQYF
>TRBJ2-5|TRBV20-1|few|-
TGCAGTGCTGCCCCCCTTGTGTTCGAGGATGAGACCCAGTACTTC
CSAAPLVFEDETQYF
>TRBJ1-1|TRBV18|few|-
TGTGCCAGCTCACCGGTTGCCAGGCCAAACACTGAAGCTTTCTTT
CASSPVARPNTEAFF
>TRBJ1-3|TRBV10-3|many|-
TGTGCCATCAGCACAGAGGACACTGGAAACACCATATATTTT
CAISTEDTGNTIYF
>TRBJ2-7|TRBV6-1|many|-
TGTGCCAGCAGTGAAGTTCTGACAGTCACCTACGAGCAGTACTTC
CASSEVLTVTYEQYF
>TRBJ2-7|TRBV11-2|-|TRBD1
TGTGCCAGCAGCCGGGACAGGCCCATAGGCTACGGGCAGTACTTC
CASSRDRPIGYGQYF
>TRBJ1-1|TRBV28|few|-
TGTGCCAGCACTGACTTGGACAGGAACACTGAAGCTTTCTTT
CASTDLDRNTEAFF
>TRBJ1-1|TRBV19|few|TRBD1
TGTGCCAGTAGCCGGGGAAAATCCGGGACAGTTAACACTGAAGCTTTCTTT
CASSRGKSGTVNTEAFF
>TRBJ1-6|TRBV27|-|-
TGTGCCAGCAGGGTCATTGATTCACCCCTCCACTTT
CASRVIDSPLHF
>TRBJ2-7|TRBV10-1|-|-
TGCGCCAGCAGTGAGTCTCGGAGTGGCCAGGGCTACGAGCGGTACTTC
CASSESRSGQGYERYF
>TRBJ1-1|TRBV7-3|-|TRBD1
TGTGCCAGCAGCCAAGGTATAGGGACAGGAGGTGCCCTCTTT
CASSQGIGTGGALF
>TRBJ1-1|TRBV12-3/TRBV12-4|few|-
TGTGCCAGCAGTTTCAGTCGTATGGGTGAAGCTTTCTTT
CASSFSRMGEAFF
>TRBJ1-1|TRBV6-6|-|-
TGTGCCAGCAGTTACTCGGCGGGCCAGGGCCTCACTGAAGCTTTCTTT
CASSYSAGQGLTEAFF
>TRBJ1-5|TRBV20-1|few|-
TGCAGTGCTCAAACTCCGGTGCCCCCAAAACCCCAGCATTTT
CSAQTPVPPKPQHF
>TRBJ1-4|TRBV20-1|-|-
TGCAGTCGGTCGGTGGCTAATGAAAAACTGTTTTTT
CSRSVANEKLFF
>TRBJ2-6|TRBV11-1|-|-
TGTGCCAGCAGCGTAGAGGTCCGAGGGCTTGGGACCAACGTCCTGACTTTC
CASSVEVRGLGTNVLTF
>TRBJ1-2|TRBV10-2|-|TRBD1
TGCGCCACCAGGGACAGGGTCGTAAATGGCTACACCTTC
CATRDRVVNGYTF
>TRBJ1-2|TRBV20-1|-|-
TGCAGTGCTAGACAGGGAATAGAGTATGGCTACACCTTC
CSARQGIEYGYTF
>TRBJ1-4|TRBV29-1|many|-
TGCAGCGTCCAGGACAGTTCGGGGGAAAAACTGTTTTTT
CSVQDSSGEKLFF
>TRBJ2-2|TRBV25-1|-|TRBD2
TGTGCCAGCAGTCTACCGGGACTAGTAGGCCCCGGGGAGCTGTTTTTT
CASSLPGLVGPGELFF
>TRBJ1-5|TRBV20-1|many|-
TGCAGTGCTAGCCCAAGGTTGGCAGCTTATCAGCCCCAGCATTTT
CSASPRLAAYQPQHF
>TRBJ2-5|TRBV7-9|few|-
TGTGCCAGCAGCTCCCAATTCAGCAGGGGCGGTGCGACCCAGTACTTC
CASSSQFSRGGATQYF
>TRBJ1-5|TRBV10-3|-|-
TGTGCCAGCAGTGAAGTCGCGGCGAATCAGCCCCAGCATTTT
CASSEVAANQPQHF
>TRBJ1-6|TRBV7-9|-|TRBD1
TGTGCCAGCAGTCAGGGGGTCAGGTCTTATTCACCCCTCCACTTT
CASSQGVRSYSPLHF
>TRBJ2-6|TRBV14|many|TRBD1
TGTGCCAGCAGCCTATTCGGGACAGCTAGCTCTGGGGCCAACGTCCTGACTTTC
CASSLFGTASSGANVLTF
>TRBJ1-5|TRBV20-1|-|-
TGCAGTGCGGGGGGGTCCCCGCAGGGCAATCAGCCCCAGCATTTT
CSAGGSPQGNQPQHF
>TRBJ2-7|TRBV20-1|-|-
TGCAGTGCCCCGGAGGGGCAGTACTTC
CSAPEGQYF
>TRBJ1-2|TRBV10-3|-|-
TGTGCCAGCAGTGAGGAACGGGGTTCAGGCTATGGCTACACCTTC
CASSEERGSGYGYTF
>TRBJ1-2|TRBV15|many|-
TGTGCCACCAGCGGAGAACGAACAGGGTCATATGGCTACACCTTC
CATSGERTGSYGYTF
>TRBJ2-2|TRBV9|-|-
TGTGCCAGCAGCGAGAATAACGGGGAGCTGTTTTTT
CASSENNGELFF
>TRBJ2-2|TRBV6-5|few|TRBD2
TGTGCCAGCAGTTACCCTAGCGGGAGCGGGGCCGGGGAGCTGTTTTTT
CASSYPSGSGAGELFF
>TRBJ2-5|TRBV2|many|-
TGTGCCAGCAGTGATGGGGTTGGGGGCCAAGAGACCCAGTACTTC
CASSDGVGGQETQYF
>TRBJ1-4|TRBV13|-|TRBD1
TGTGCCAGCAGCATACAAAAACGCAGGGGGGGCGAAAAACTGTTTTTT
CASSIQKRRGGEKLFF
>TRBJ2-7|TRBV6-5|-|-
TGTGCCAGCAGTAACAGGATAACCTACGAGCAGTACTTC
CASSNRITYEQYF
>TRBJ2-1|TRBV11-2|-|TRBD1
TGTGCCGGCAGCTCTTCCGGGACAGGGGGCTACAATGAGCAGTTCTTC
CAGSSSGTGGYNEQFF
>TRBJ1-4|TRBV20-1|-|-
TGCAGTGCTAGAGTCCGCCGTGGGAGAAATGAAAAACTGTTTTTT
CSARVRRGRNEKLFF
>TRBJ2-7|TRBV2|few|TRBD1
TGTGCCAGCAGACTCTCCGGGACAGGGTCCCACGAGCAGTACTTC
CASRLSGTGSHEQYF
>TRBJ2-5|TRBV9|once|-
TGTGCCAGCAGCGTAGCCGGGGGCCATGAGACCCAGTACTTC
CASSVAGGHETQYF
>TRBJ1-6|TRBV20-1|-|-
TGCAGTGCTAGGTCGGCAGGGACAAATAATTCACCCCTCCACTTT
CSARSAGTNNSPLHF
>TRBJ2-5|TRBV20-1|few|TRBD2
TGCAGTGCCAAACGGACTAGCGGGGGGGTATGGGAGACCCAGTACTTC
CSAKRTSGGVWETQYF
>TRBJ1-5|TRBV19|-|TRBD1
TGTGCCAGTAGTCTCACAGGGGGCCGGGCGCAGCCCCAGCATTTT
CASSLTGGRAQPQHF
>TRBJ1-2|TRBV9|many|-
TGTGCCAGCAGCGTAGAACAGAACTATGGCTACACCTTC
CASSVEQNYGYTF
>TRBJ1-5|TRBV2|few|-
TGTGCCAGCAGCCAAGATTCAGGACCAGGGCCCCAGCATTTT
CASSQDSGPGPQHF
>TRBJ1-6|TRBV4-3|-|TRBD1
TGCGCCAGCAGCTACGACAGGGGCCTTTCACCCCTCCACTTT
CASSYDRGLSPLHF
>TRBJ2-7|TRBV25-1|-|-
TGTGCCAGCAGTTTTATGACCCTCTACGAGCAGTACTTC
CASSFMTLYEQYF
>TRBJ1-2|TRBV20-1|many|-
TGCAGTGCTAGAGGGACAGACAACTATGGCTACACCTTC
CSARGTDNYGYTF
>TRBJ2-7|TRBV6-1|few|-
TGTGCCAGCAGTGAAGGCCCTAGCGAGCAGTACTTC
CASSEGPSEQYF
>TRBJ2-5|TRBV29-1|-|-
TGCAGCGTTGTTGGGTACCAAGAGACCCAGTACTTC
CSVVGYQETQYF
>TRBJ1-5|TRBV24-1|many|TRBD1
TGTGCCACCAGTGATGGACAGGGGGGTCAGCCCCAGCATTTT
CATSDGQGGQPQHF
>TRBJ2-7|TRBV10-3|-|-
TGTGCCAGCAGAGCGGCGGTGAACTACGAGCAGTACTTC
CASRAAVNYEQYF
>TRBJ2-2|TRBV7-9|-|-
TGTGCCAGCAGCTTAGTCGGGGCACTGTTTTTT
CASSLVGALFF
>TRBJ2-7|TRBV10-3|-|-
TGTGCCAGCAGGATCAACCGAGGAGAGTGGGTCTACGAGCAGTACTTC
CASRINRGEWVYEQYF
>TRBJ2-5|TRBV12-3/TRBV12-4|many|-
TGTGCCAGCAGTTTAGCTCGGGCGACCCAGTACTTC
CASSLARATQYF
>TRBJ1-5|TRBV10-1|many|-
TGCGCCAGCAGTGCCGTGATTACACCCCAGCATTTT
CASSAVITPQHF
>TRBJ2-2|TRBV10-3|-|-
TGTGGCATCGGATGGGGGAACACCGGGGAGCTGTTTTTT
CGIGWGNTGELFF
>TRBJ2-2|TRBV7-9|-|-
TGTGCCAGCAGGGACAGCCAGGCGTCCGGGGAGCTGTTTTTT
CASRDSQASGELFF
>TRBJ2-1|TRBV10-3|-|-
TGTGCCATCACCGATGGGGATTACAATGAGCAGTTCTTC
CAITDGDYNEQFF
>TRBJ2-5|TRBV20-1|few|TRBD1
TGCAGTGCTAGACTTGCGACAGGGCAAGAGACCCAGTACTTC
CSARLATGQETQYF
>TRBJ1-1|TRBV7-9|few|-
TGTGCCAGCAGCCCCGCTATTGGGACTAGCACTGAAGCTTTCTTT
CASSPAIGTSTEAFF